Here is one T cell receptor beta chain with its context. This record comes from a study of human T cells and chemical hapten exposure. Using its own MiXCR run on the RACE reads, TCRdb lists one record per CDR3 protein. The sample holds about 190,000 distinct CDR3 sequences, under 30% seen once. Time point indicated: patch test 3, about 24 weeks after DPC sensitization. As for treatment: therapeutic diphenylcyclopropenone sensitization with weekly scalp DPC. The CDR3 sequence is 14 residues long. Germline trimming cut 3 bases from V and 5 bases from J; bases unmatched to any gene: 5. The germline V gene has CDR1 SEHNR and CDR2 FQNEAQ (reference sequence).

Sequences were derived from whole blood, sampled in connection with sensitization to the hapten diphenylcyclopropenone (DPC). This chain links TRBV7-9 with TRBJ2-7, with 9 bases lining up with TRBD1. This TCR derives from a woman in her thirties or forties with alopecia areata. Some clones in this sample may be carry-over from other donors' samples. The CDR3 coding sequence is TGTGCCAGCAGCTTCGGGACAGGGATCAACGAGCAGTACTTC. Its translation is CASSFGTGINEQYF.